This T cell receptor beta chain comes out of a study of identical twins (dated by TCRdb to 2016 to 2017). Context from the whole study: To test whether fetal clonotypes persist, the study used deep sequencing on TCR alpha and beta repertoires from monozygotic twins, unrelated adults of various ages, and cord blood. To rule out contamination, the twin experiments were replicated at different times with different library preparation protocols. On the study overall, not on this receptor specifically: In beta out-of-frame sequences, excess twin sharing was weaker, because having fewer shared sequences lowered the signal-to-noise ratio. Compared with coincidental sharing between unrelated individuals, an excess of low generation-probability sequences was observed among out-of-frame TCR alpha sequences shared between twins. In monozygotic twins, out-of-frame TCR alpha sharing was systematically underestimated by recombination models, although the models agreed with sharing between unrelated individuals. Fewer insertions were carried by abundant cord blood beta clonotypes, a similar but weaker trend appeared in young adult naive repertoires, and no such trend appeared in memory repertoires. Zero-insertion analyses could be partly confounded by invariant T cells such as MAIT and iNKT, though diverse VJ usage argued against such confounding for most clonotypes. Because the same donors could not be followed over many years, the conclusions depended on cross-sectional statistical analysis.

Every donor in the study was a healthy Caucasian. Three pairs of female monozygotic twins, all aged roughly 18 to 29 years, made up the twin cohort. Positive isolation kits from Invitrogen were used to isolate the CD4+ and CD8+ T cell populations. A distance of 16 bases separates the germline ends of V and J, which lose 5 bases and 0 bases respectively. CDR1 is given as SEHNR and CDR2 as FQNEAQ, both from the germline V gene (reference sequence). Counted from cysteine to phenylalanine, this CDR3 has 16 amino acids. This entry keeps only the CDR3 DNA: 48 bases, framed from base 1. The method was 5' RACE. The reads were generated on an Illumina HiSeq 2000. A universal primer binding site was added through template switching, and the final cDNA carried a unique molecular identifier so that TCR cDNA molecules could be counted accurately. Specific primers in the conserved constant-segment region were used to synthesize first-strand cDNA for the TCR alpha and beta chains. To control for contamination, each cDNA library was double barcoded with a SMART-Mk sample barcode plus Illumina barcodes. TruSeq adapter sequences along with Illumina sample barcodes were introduced in two successive PCR steps. TCR alpha and beta cDNA libraries were sequenced on the Illumina HiSeq platform with custom primers. On the authors' methods: Unique molecular identifiers were extracted from raw reads with MiGEC, and CDR3 positions were determined with MiXCR. For each individual, recombination models were inferred using an EM algorithm with the repgenHMM and IGoR tools. The analysis of shared clonotypes was done with the tcR package in R, with sharing normalized by the product of cloneset sizes. To study raw recombination without the effects of thymic and clonal selection, out-of-frame nonproductive sequences were analyzed. TCRdb reprocessing: public reads trimmed at Q25 with fastp, clones called with MiXCR, in-frame beta chains kept. CDR3 protein duplicates are merged, each entry listing the most common genes and DNA. V and J calls and clone size were set by TCRdb, not the authors. The sample table records roughly 220,000 distinct CDR3 sequences; approximately 7.1% of these occur just once. Approximately 15% of the sample belongs to the ten largest clones.

This clonotype has ten or more counts. Its antigen target is currently unknown. Nothing much larger sits one base from this clone, and base qualities are not available. Another study also made use of these data, one on T cells expressing NK-cell markers. The second publication reports: TCR beta-chain repertoires were profiled in sorted CD3+CD56+NKG2C+, CD3+CD56+NKG2C- and CD3+CD56-NKG2C+ T-cell subsets from several donors. Of the eight sequenced donors, seven were found to be HCMV-seropositive and one was found to be HCMV-seronegative. To restrict sorting to alphabetaTCR-expressing T cells, an anti-gammadeltaTCR antibody was added in several experiments. In five to seven donors, the dominant CD3+CD56+NKG2C+ clonotypes were found to rank among the top 10 CD8+ clonotypes and to make up about 1.0-8% of CD8+ T cells. Those dominant clonotypes were again the most abundant among CD3+CD56-NKG2C+ cells in a few donors, at about 28.3-65%. Whether the expanded NKG2C-expressing T cell clones were specific for HCMV antigens was left unclear. The eight sequenced donors were randomly selected healthy volunteers, three men and five women. To determine HCMV serostatus, a commercial ELISA kit was used to detect HCMV-specific IgG in serum. MIGEC handled demultiplexing of the reads and grouping by UMI, while MiTCR was used to assemble and quantify clonotypes. To remove erroneous sequences, TCR cDNA sequences were retained only when supported by two or more reads. The tcR package was used for downstream repertoire analysis, and clonotypes were matched between fractions using CDR3 nucleotide sequence together with V segment. VDJmatch was used to annotate antigen specificity against VDJdb, with one amino acid substitution in CDR3 allowed.

Recombination joined TRBV7-9 with TRBJ2-5; the D gene cannot be named for sure. The sample comprised CD8+ T cells sorted from blood. This sequence originates from a woman aged 18-35 years in good health. This receptor has the CDR3 CASSPQQTAYQETQYF. The DNA is as follows: TGTGCCAGCAGCCCCCAACAGACGGCGTACCAAGAGACCCAGTACTTC.